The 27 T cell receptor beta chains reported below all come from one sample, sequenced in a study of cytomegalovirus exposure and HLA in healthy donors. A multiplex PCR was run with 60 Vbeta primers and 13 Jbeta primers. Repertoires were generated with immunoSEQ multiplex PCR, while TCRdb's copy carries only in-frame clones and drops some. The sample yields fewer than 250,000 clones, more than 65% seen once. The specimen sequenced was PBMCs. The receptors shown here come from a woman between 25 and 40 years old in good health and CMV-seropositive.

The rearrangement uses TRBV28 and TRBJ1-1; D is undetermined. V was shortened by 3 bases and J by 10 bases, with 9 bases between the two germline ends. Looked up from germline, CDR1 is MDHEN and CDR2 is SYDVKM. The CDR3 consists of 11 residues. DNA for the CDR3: TGTGCCAGCAGTTTCAGATCTGGAGCTTTCTTT. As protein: CASSFRSGAFF. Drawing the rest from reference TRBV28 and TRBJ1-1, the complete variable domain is DVKVTQSSRYLVKRTGEKVFLECVQDMDHENMFWYRQDPGLGLRLIYFSYDVKMKEKGDIPEGYSVSREKKERFSLILESASTNQTSMYLCASSFRSGAFFGQGTRLTVV.

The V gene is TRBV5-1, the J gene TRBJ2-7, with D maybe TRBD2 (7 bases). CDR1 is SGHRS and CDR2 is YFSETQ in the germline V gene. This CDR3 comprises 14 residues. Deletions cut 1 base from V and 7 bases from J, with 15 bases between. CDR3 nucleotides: TGCGCCAGCAGCTTGTTCACGGGGGGCTGGGAGCAGTACTTC. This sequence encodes CASSLFTGGWEQYF.

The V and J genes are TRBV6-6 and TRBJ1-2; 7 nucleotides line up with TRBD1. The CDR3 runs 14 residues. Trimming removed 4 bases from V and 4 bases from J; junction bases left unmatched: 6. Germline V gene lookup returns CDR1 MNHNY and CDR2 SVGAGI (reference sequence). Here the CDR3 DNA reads TGTGCCAGCAGTTTTAGTCAGGGGGGCTATGGCTACACCTTC. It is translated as CASSFSQGGYGYTF.

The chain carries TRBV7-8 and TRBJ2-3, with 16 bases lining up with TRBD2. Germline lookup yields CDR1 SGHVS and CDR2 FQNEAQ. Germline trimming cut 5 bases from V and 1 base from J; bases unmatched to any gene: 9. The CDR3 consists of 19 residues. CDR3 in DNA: TGTGCCAGCAGCCGACAGGGACTAGCGGGAGGGCCGGGCACAGATACGCAGTATTTT. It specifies CASSRQGLAGGPGTDTQYF.

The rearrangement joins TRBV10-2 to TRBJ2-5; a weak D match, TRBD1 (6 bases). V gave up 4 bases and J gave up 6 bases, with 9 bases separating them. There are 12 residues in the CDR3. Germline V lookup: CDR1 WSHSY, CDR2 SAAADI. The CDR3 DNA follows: TGCGCCAGCAGTGCCAGGGGCAAGACCCAGTACTTC. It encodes CASSARGKTQYF.

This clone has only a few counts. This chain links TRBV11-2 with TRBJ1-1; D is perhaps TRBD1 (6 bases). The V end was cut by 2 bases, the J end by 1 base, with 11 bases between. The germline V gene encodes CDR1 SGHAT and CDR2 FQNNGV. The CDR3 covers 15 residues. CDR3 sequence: CASSLYRAGNTEAFF. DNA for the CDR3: TGTGCCAGCAGCTTATACAGGGCGGGGAACACTGAAGCTTTCTTT.

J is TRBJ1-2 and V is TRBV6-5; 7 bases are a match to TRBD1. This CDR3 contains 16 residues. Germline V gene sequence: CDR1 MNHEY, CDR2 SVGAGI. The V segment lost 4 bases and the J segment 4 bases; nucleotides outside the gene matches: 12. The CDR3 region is CASSSTRRDSRYGYTF. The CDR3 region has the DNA TGTGCCAGCAGTTCGACACGCCGGGACAGTCGCTATGGCTACACCTTC.

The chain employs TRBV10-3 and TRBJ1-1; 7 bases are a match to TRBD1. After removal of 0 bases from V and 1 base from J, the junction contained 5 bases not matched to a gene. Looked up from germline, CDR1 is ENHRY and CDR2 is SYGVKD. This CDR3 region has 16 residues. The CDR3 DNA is TGTGCCATCAGTGAGTCCCCGGCAGGGGGGAACACTGAAGCTTTCTTT. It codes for CAISESPAGGNTEAFF.

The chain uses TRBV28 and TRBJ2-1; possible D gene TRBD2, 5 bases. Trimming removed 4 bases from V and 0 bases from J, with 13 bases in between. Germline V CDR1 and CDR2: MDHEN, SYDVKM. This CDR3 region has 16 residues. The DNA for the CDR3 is TGTGCCAGCAGTTGGGCTAGCCGGAGCTCCTACAATGAGCAGTTCTTC. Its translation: CASSWASRSSYNEQFF.

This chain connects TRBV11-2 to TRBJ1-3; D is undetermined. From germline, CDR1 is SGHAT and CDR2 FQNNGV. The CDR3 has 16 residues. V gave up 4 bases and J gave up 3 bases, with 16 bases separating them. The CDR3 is CASSSQWVEDGNTIYF. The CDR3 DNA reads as TGTGCCAGCAGCTCACAGTGGGTGGAGGATGGAAACACCATATATTTT.

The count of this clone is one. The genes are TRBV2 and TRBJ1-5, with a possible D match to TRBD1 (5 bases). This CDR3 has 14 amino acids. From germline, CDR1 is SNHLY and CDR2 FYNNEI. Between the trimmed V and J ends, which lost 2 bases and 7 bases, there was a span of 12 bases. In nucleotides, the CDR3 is TGTGCCAGCAGTGAACGGCGCAGGGAACAGCCCCAGCATTTT. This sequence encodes CASSERRREQPQHF.

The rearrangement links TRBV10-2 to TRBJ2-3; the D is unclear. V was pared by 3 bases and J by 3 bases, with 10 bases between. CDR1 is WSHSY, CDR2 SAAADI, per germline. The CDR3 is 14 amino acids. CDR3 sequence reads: CASSDPFPTDTQYF. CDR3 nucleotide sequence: TGCGCCAGCAGTGACCCTTTCCCTACAGATACGCAGTATTTT.

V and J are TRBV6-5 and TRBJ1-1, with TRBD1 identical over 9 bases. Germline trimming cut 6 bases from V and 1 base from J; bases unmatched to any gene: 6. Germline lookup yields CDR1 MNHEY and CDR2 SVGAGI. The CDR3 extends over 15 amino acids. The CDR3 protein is CASSPGTGRNTEAFF. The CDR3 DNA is TGTGCCAGCAGCCCCGGGACAGGGAGGAACACTGAAGCTTTCTTT.

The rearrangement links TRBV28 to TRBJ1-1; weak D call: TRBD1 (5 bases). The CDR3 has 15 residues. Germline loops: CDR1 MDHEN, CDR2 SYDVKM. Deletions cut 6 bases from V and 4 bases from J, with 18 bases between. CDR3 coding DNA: TGTGCCAGCAGCGTCCCATCAGGGAGGGCCACTGAAGCTTTCTTT. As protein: CASSVPSGRATEAFF.

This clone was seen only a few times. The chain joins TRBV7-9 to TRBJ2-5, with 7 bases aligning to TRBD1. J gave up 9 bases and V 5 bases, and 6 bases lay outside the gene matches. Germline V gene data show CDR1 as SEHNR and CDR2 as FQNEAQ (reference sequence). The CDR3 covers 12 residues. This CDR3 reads CASSTLQGAQYF. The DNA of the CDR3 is TGTGCCAGCAGCACCCTTCAGGGGGCCCAGTACTTC.

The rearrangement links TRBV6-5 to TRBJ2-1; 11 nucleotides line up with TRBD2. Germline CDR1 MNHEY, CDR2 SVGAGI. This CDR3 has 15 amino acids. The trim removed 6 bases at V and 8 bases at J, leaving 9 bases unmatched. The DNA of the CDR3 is TGTGCCAGCAGCCCCGCTAGCGGGAGGTTCGATGAGCAGTTCTTC. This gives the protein CASSPASGRFDEQFF.

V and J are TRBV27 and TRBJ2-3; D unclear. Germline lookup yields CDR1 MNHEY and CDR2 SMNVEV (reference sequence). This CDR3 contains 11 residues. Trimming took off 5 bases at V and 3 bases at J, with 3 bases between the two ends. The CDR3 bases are TGTGCCAGCAGTGCGACAGATACGCAGTATTTT. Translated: CASSATDTQYF.

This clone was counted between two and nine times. CDR3 DNA sequence: TGTGCCAGCAGACGGGACTCATCTTACAATGAGCAGTTCTTC. Its protein is CASRRDSSYNEQFF. The J gene is TRBJ2-1, the V gene TRBV6-5; D possibly corresponds to TRBD2 (6 bases). There are 14 residues in the CDR3. V was trimmed by 6 bases and J by 4 bases, leaving 13 bases between them. In germline, CDR1 is MNHEY, CDR2 SVGAGI.

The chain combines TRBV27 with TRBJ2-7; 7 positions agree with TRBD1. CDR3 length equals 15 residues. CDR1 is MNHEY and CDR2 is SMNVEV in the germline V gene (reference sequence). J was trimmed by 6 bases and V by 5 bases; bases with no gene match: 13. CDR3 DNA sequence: TGTGCCAGCAGTCCCTTCGGACAGGCACTGTTCGAGCAGTACTTC. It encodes CASSPFGQALFEQYF.

CDR3 coding DNA: TGTGCCAGTAGTACGGGACTAGCGGGAGGCGAGCAGTTCTTC. This sequence encodes CASSTGLAGGEQFF. The genes are TRBV19 and TRBJ2-1; 15 nucleotides align to TRBD2. V gave up 4 bases and J gave up 10 bases; unmatched junction bases: 2. Germline V gene data show CDR1 as LNHDA and CDR2 as SQIVND (reference sequence). CDR3 length: 14 amino acids.

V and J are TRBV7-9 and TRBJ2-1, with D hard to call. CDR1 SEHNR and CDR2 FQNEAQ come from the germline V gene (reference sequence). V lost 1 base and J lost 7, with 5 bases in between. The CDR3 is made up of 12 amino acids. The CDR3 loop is CASSLVSNEQFF. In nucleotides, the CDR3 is TGTGCCAGCAGCTTAGTTTCGAATGAGCAGTTCTTC. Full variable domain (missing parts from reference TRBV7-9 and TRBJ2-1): DTGVSQNPRHKITKRGQNVTFRCDPISEHNRLYWYRQTLGQGPEFLTYFQNEAQLEKSRLLSDRFSAERPKGSFSTLEIQRTEQGDSAMYLCASSLVSNEQFFGPGTRLTVL.

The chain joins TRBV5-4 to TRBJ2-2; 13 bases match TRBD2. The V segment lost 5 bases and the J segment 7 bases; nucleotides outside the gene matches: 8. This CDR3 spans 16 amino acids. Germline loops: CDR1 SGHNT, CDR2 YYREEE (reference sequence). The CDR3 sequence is CASSSGTSGNGGELFF. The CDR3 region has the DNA TGTGCCAGCAGTTCCGGGACTAGCGGGAATGGCGGGGAGCTGTTTTTT.

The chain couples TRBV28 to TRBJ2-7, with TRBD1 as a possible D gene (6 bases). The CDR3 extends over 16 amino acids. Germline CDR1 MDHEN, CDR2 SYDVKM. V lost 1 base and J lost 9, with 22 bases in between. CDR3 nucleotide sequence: TGTGCCAGCAGTTTATCTGGCACCCTAGGGGGACACGGGCAGTACTTC. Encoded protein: CASSLSGTLGGHGQYF.

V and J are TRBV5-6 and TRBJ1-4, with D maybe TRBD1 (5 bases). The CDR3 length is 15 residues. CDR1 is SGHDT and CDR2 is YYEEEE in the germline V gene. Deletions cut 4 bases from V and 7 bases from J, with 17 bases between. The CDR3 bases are TGTGCCAGCAGCCCCCCGGGACTTCGGGCTGAAAAACTGTTTTTT. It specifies CASSPPGLRAEKLFF.

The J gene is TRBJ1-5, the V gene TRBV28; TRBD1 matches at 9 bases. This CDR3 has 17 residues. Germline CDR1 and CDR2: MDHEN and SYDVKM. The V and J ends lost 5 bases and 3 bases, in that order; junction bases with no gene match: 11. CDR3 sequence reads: CASSPQTGGIDNQPQHF. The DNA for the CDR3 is TGTGCCAGCAGTCCTCAAACAGGGGGCATCGACAATCAGCCCCAGCATTTT.

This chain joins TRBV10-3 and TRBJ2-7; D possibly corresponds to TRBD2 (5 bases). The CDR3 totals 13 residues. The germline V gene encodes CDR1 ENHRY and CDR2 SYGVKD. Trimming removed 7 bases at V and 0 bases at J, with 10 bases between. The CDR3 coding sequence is TGTGCCATCACCGGCCGGGACTCCTACGAGCAGTACTTC. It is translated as CAITGRDSYEQYF.

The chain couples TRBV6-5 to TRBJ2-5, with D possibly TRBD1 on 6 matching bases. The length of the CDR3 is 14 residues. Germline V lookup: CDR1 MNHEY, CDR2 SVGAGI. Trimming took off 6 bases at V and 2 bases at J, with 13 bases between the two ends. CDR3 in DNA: TGTGCCAGCAGCCCGGACAGTTCTCAAGAGACCCAGTACTTC. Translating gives CASSPDSSQETQYF.